The clone carrying this TCR beta chain came up once. The data stem from a study of identical twins. Using its own MiXCR run on the 5' RACE reads, TCRdb lists one record per CDR3 protein. The data hold hundreds of thousands of distinct CDR3 sequences, with less than 10% observed a single time. Every one of the donors was a healthy Caucasian. The germline V gene encodes CDR1 MNHNS and CDR2 SASEGT. The V and J ends lost 4 bases and 1 base respectively, with 10 bases between them. CDR3 size: 14 residues. This sample also appeared in a second study, on yellow fever vaccine responses in identical twins. That report adds: Reportedly, twins showed a vaccine T cell response that looked partly convergent and partly personalized.

The chain has TRBV6-1 and TRBJ1-1; unclear D gene. Sequencing was done on a sample of PBMCs. This TCR was sampled from a woman aged 18-29 years in good health. The CDR3 protein is CASSVEVPNTEAFF. Written as DNA, the CDR3 is TGTGCCAGCAGTGTTGAGGTGCCGAACACTGAAGCTTTCTTT.